The TCR beta chain under discussion was sequenced for a study of beta chain features in type 1 diabetes. This clone was observed a few times. The whole isolated RNA underwent reverse transcription, so sequencing captured expressed TCRB transcripts. This table comes from immunoSEQ multiplex PCR, and its TCRdb copy is limited to in-frame clones, with some not included. The sample shows approximately 340,000 clones, about 15% of them seen only once. CDR3 length: 17 amino acids. Germline V CDR1 and CDR2: GTSNPN, SVGIG (reference sequence). Trimming at V came to 8 bases and at J to 2 bases, leaving 17 bases not matched to a gene.

The rearrangement links TRBV30 to TRBJ2-7, with 11 bases lining up with TRBD2. The TCR was taken from a woman younger than 30 in good health. Sequenced sample: naive CD4+ T cells from blood. Here the CDR3 DNA reads TGTGCCACGAGCCGCGCAAAAACTAGCGGGAGAACCTACGAGCAGTACTTC. This gives the protein CATSRAKTSGRTYEQYF.